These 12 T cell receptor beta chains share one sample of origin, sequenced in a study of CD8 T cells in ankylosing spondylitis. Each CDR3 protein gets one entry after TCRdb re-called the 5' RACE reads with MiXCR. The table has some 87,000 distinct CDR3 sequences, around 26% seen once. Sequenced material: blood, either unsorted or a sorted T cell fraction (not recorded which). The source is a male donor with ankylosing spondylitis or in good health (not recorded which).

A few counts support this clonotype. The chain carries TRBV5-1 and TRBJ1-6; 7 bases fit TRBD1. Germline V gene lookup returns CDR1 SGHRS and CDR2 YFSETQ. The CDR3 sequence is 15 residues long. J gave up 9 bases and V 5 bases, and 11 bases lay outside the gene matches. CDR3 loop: CASRTRQGTASPLHF. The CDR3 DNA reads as TGCGCCAGCAGGACCCGACAGGGAACTGCTTCACCCCTCCACTTT.

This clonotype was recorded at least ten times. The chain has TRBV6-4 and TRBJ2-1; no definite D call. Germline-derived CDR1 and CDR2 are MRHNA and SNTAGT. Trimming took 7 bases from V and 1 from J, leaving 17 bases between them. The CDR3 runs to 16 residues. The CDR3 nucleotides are TGTGCCAGCACCCGAGACGGGCCCGGGTCCTACAATGAGCAGTTCTTC. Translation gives CASTRDGPGSYNEQFF.

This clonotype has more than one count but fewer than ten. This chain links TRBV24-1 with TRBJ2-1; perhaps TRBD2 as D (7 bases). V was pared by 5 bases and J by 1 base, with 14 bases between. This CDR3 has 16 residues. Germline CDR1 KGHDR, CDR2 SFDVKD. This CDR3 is CATSVSKGGSYNEQFF. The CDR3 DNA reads TGTGCCACCAGTGTAAGCAAGGGGGGGTCCTACAATGAGCAGTTCTTC.

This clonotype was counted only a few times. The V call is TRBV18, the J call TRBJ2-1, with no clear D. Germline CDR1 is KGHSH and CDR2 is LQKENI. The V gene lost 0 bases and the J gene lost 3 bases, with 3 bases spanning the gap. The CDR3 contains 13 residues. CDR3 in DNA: TGTGCCAGCTCACCACCGATCTACAATGAGCAGTTCTTC. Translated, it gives CASSPPIYNEQFF.

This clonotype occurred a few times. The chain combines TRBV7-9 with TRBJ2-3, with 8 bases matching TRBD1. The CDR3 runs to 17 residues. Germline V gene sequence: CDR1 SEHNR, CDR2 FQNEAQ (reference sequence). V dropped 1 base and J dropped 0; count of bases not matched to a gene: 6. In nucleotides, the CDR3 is TGTGCCAGCAGCTTAGACTCGACAGGGGATAGCACAGATACGCAGTATTTT. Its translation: CASSLDSTGDSTDTQYF.

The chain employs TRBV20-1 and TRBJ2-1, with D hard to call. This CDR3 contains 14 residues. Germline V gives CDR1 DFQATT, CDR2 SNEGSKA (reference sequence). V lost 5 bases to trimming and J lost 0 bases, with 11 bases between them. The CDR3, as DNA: TGCAGTGCTTACCCAACTGGCTCCTACAATGAGCAGTTCTTC. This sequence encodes CSAYPTGSYNEQFF.

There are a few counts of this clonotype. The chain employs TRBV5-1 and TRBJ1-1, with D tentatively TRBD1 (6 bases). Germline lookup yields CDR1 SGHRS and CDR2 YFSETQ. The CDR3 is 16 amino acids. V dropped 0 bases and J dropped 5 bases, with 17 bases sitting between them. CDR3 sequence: CASSLGSTGSGTEAFF. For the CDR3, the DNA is TGCGCCAGCAGCTTGGGATCTACAGGGTCGGGTACTGAAGCTTTCTTT.

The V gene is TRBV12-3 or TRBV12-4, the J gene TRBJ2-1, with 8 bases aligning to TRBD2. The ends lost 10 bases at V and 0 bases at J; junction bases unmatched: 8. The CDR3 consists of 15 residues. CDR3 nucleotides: TGTGCCACCCTAGCGGGCGGGACCTCCTACAATGAGCAGTTCTTC. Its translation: CATLAGGTSYNEQFF.

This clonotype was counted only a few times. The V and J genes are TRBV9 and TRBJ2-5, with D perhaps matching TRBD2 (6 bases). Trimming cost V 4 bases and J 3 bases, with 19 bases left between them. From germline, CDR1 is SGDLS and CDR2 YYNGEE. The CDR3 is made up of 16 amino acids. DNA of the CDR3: TGTGCCAGCAGCATGACCGGGACTCCTGGAAAAGAGACCCAGTACTTC. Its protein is CASSMTGTPGKETQYF.

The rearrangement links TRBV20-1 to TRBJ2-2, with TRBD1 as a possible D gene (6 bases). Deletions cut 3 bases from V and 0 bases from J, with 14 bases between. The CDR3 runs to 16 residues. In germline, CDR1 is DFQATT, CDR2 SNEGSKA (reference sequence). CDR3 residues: CSARPPGHTNTGELFF. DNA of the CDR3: TGCAGTGCTAGGCCTCCGGGACACACGAACACCGGGGAGCTGTTTTTT.

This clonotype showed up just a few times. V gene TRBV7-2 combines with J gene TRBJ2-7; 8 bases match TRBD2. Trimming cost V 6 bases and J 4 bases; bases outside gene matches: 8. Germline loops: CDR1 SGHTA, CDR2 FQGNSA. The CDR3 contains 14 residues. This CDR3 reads CASRRLAGQYEQYF. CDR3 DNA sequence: TGTGCCAGCAGGCGGCTAGCGGGTCAATACGAGCAGTACTTC.

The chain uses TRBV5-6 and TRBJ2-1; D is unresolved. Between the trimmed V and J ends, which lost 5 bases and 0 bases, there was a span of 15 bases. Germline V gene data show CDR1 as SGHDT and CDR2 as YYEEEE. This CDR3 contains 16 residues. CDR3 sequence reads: CASSLQILSSYNEQFF. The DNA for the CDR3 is TGTGCCAGCAGTCTACAGATTTTAAGCTCCTACAATGAGCAGTTCTTC.